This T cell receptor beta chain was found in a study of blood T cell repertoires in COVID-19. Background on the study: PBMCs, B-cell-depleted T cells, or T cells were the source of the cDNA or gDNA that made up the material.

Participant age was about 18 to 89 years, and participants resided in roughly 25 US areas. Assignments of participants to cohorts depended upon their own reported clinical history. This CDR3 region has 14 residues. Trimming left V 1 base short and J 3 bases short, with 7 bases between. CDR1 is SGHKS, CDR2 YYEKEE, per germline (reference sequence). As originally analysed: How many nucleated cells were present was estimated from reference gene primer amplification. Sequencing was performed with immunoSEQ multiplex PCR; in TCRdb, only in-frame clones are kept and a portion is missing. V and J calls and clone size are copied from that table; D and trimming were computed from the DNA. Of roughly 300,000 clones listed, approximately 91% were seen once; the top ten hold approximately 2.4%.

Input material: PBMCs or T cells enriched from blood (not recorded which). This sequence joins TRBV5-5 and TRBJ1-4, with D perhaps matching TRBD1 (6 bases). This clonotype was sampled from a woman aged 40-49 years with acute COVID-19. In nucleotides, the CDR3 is TGTGCCAGCAGCTTGTGGACAGCTAATGAAAAACTGTTTTTT. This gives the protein CASSLWTANEKLFF.